This TCR beta chain originates from a study of OX40 agonist ivuxolimab in advanced cancers. Across the whole study: The treatment was a fully human IgG2 OX40 agonist, ivuxolimab. Dose-escalation patients had hepatocellular carcinoma, melanoma, renal cell or head and neck cancer. Aged about 23 to 80 with a mean of approximately 57 years, they were approximately 80% male.

Using immunoSEQ multiplex PCR, the repertoire was profiled, and TCRdb retains in-frame clones only, with some absent. The profile shows more than 40,000 clones, 60% to 80% of them singletons. Germline V gene data show CDR1 as SGHRS and CDR2 as YFSETQ. The CDR3 loop spans 14 amino acids. With 0 bases removed from V and 4 bases from J, the gap between germline ends came to 10 bases. Regarding this clone: As yet, its antigen is unknown.

Broader study findings: Antigen specificity was not determined for the expanded peripheral T cells.

The sample in question was CD4+ or CD8+ T cells sorted from blood, obtained in a trial of the OX40 agonist ivuxolimab. The chain combines TRBV5-1 with TRBJ1-1, with TRBD1 as a possible D gene (6 bases). The TCR originated in an adult with an advanced solid tumor such as melanoma, head and neck, liver or kidney cancer. The CDR3 spells CASSLGGLSTEAFF. DNA of the CDR3: TGCGCCAGCAGCTTGGGGGGGCTAAGCACTGAAGCTTTCTTT.